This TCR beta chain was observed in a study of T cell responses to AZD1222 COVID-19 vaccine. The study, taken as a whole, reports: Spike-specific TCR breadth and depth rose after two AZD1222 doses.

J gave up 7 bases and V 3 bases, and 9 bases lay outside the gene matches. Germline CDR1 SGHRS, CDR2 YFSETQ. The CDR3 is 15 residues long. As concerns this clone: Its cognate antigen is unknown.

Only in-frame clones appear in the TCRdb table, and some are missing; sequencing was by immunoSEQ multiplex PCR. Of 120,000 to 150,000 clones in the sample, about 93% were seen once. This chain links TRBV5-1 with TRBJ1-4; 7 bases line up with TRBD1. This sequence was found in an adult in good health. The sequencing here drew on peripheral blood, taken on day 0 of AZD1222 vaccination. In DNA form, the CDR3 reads TGCGCCAGCAGCTCAGCCCCGACAGGGACTGAAAAACTGTTTTTT. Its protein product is CASSSAPTGTEKLFF. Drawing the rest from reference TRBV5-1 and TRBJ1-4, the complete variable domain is KAGVTQTPRYLIKTRGQQVTLSCSPISGHRSVSWYQQTPGQGLQFLFEYFSETQRNKGNFPGRFSGRQFSNSRSEMNVSTLELGDSALYLCASSSAPTGTEKLFFGSGTQLSVL.